This TCR beta chain appears in the sequencing data of a study of CD8 T cells in ankylosing spondylitis. Study-level results: Earlier reports found some motif variants in synovial fluid and blood in reactive arthritis. Seemingly distinctive of ankylosing spondylitis blood was a TCR beta motif formed by eight highly homologous variants. In ankylosing spondylitis patients, matched synovial fluid reportedly showed significant enrichment of disease-linked clones.

J was trimmed by 3 bases and V by 6 bases; bases with no gene match: 13. CDR1 is DFQATT and CDR2 is SNEGSKA in the germline V gene (reference sequence). This CDR3 spans 16 amino acids. This clonotype came up a few times. Its antigen remains unknown. The authors made TCR beta libraries by quantitative 5'-RACE with molecular barcodes. TCRdb called the 5' RACE reads again in MiXCR, with one record for every CDR3 protein. The sample contains around 770,000 distinct CDR3 sequences, roughly 19% of which appear only once. V gene TRBV20-1 combines with J gene TRBJ2-7, with 11 bases fitting TRBD2. The receptor's source is a male donor with ankylosing spondylitis. What was sequenced was blood, either unsorted or a sorted T cell fraction (not recorded which). CDR3 region: CSASPLLAGGHYEQYF. The CDR3 bases are TGCAGTGCGTCTCCCCTTTTAGCGGGAGGGCACTACGAGCAGTACTTC.